The subject of this entry is one TCR beta chain. Its antigen remains unknown. From duplicate vials of about 150,000 sorted CD8+ T cells per subset, RNA was isolated. The record originates from a study of human CD8 memory T cell subsets. General study findings and limits: Minimally overlapping with each other were the repertoires of precursor exhausted and stem-like memory T cells. Precursor exhausted T cells appeared less diverse than stem-like memory T cells according to Chao1 estimates.

It was UMI-labeled 5' RACE by which the TCR beta libraries were made. In the study's own analysis: From approximately 3,000 to 20,000 functional CDR3 beta clonotypes were held in each TCR beta library. TCRdb reanalyzed the 5' RACE reads and collapses them to one entry per CDR3 protein, without DNA. V and J calls and clone size were set by TCRdb, not the authors. This repertoire comprises about 4,700 distinct CDR3 sequences; its ten largest clones make up 20% to 25%. The CDR3 contains 14 residues. Per germline, CDR1 DFQATT and CDR2 SNEGSKA (reference sequence). This rearrangement joins TRBV20-1 to TRBJ2-5; without DNA, the TCRdb call of TRBD1 cannot be checked. Material for sequencing was CD8+ T cells from PBMCs. The clonotype was recovered from a human donor in good health. CDR3 region: CSARDGTAQETQYF.